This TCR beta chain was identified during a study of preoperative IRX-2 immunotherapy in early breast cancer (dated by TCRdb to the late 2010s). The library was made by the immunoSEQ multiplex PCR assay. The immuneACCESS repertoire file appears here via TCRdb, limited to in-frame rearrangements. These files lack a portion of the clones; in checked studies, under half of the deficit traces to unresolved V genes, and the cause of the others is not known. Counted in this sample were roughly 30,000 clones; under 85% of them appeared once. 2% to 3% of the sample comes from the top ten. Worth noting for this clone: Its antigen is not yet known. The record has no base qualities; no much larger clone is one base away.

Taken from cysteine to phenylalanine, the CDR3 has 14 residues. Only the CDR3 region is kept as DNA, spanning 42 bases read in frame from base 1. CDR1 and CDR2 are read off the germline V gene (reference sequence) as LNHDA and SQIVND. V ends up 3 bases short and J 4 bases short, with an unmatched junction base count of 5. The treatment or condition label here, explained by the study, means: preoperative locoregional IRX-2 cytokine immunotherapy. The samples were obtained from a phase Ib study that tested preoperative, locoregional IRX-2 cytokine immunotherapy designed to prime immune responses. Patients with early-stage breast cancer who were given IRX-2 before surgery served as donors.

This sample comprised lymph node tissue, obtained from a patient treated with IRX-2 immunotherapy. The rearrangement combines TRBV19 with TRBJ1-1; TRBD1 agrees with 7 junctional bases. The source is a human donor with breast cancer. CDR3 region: CASSIGGGPTEAFF. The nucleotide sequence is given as TGTGCCAGTAGTATTGGAGGGGGCCCCACTGAAGCTTTCTTT. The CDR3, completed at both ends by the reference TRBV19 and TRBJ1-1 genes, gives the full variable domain DGGITQSPKYLFRKEGQNVTLSCEQNLNHDAMYWYRQDPGQGLRLIYYSQIVNDFQKGDIAEGYSVSREKKESFPLTVTSAQKNPTAFYLCASSIGGGPTEAFFGQGTRLTVV.